The 18 T cell receptor beta chains reported below all come from one sample, sequenced in a study of cytomegalovirus exposure and HLA in healthy donors. Use of 60 Vbeta and 13 Jbeta primers characterized the PCR. Sequencing used immunoSEQ multiplex PCR; TCRdb keeps in-frame clones, though not all of them. The data show approximately 74,000 clones, over 70% seen once. Source material: PBMCs. The receptors shown here come from a woman aged 35 to 49 in good health and CMV-seronegative.

The V gene is TRBV4-2, the J gene TRBJ2-3; TRBD2 agrees at 9 bases. This CDR3 has 14 residues. CDR1 is LGHNA, CDR2 YNFKEQ, per germline. V shed 5 bases and J 4 bases; nucleotides not matched to a gene: 4. CDR3 loop: CASSGTSGPDTQYF. DNA of the CDR3: TGTGCCAGCAGCGGTACTAGCGGGCCAGATACGCAGTATTTT.

The gene calls are TRBV30 and TRBJ2-7; possible D gene TRBD2, 6 bases. Germline loops: CDR1 GTSNPN, CDR2 SVGIG (reference sequence). V gave up 0 bases and J gave up 0 bases, with 9 bases separating them. This CDR3 is 14 amino acids long. The CDR3 nucleotides are TGTGCCTGGAGTGTGCTCGGGAGCTCCTACGAGCAGTACTTC. This encodes CAWSVLGSSYEQYF.

The chain employs TRBV5-1 and TRBJ1-4, with no clear D. Trimming pared 4 bases from V and 3 bases from J, leaving 13 bases between. The germline CDR1 and CDR2 sequences are SGHRS and YFSETQ. The CDR3 has 15 residues. CDR3 sequence (DNA): TGCGCCAGCAGCCTGACTAGTGGGCCTAATGAAAAACTGTTTTTT. It translates to CASSLTSGPNEKLFF. The full variable domain, completed using reference TRBV5-1 and TRBJ1-4, is KAGVTQTPRYLIKTRGQQVTLSCSPISGHRSVSWYQQTPGQGLQFLFEYFSETQRNKGNFPGRFSGRQFSNSRSEMNVSTLELGDSALYLCASSLTSGPNEKLFFGSGTQLSVL.

This clone was counted a single time. V is TRBV5-4 and J is TRBJ1-2; TRBD1 matches at 7 bases. J lost 6 bases, V lost 2 bases, and 1 base had no gene match. The CDR3 runs to 12 residues. The germline CDR1 and CDR2 sequences are SGHNT and YYREEE (reference sequence). The CDR3 here is CASSFTGDGYTF. CDR3 DNA sequence: TGTGCCAGCAGCTTCACAGGGGATGGCTACACCTTC.

This chain joins TRBV5-8 and TRBJ2-2; D might be TRBD1 (6 bases). V gave up 9 bases and J gave up 4 bases, with 16 bases separating them. Germline V gene sequence: CDR1 SGHTS, CDR2 YDEGEE. The CDR3 totals 14 residues. The CDR3 bases are TGTGCCACCCCCTTGGGACATAGCACCGGGGAGCTGTTTTTT. Translation: CATPLGHSTGELFF.

The chain links TRBV6-5 to TRBJ1-1; 8 bases align to TRBD1. Per germline, CDR1 MNHEY and CDR2 SVGAGI. Trimming removed 6 bases from V and 4 bases from J; junction bases left unmatched: 10. The CDR3 is 15 amino acids. The CDR3 spells CASRQTGGRVTEAFF. Here the CDR3 DNA reads TGTGCCAGCAGGCAAACAGGGGGGCGCGTCACTGAAGCTTTCTTT.

The chain is built from TRBV13 and TRBJ2-2; 13 bases are a match to TRBD2. Germline V gene data show CDR1 as PRHDT and CDR2 as FYEKMQ (reference sequence). V was pared by 8 bases and J by 3 bases, with 9 bases of the junction left unmatched. This CDR3 region has 17 residues. CDR3: CASRPTSGGRDTGELFF. The CDR3 nucleotides read TGTGCCAGCCGACCGACTAGCGGGGGGAGGGACACCGGGGAGCTGTTTTTT.

The CDR3 nucleotides are TGCGCCAGCAGCACCAGGACTAGCACAGATACGCAGTATTTT. Translating gives CASSTRTSTDTQYF. The V call is TRBV5-1, the J call TRBJ2-3; D perhaps matches TRBD2 (5 bases). This CDR3 has 14 amino acids. Trimming stripped 4 bases from V and 0 bases from J, with 9 bases between. Germline assignment: CDR1 SGHRS and CDR2 YFSETQ.

This CDR3 is CAISDHPSPLHF. Written as DNA, the CDR3 is TGTGCCATCAGTGATCATCCTTCACCCCTCCACTTT. The chain is built from TRBV10-3 and TRBJ1-6; D is ambiguous. Trimming cost V 3 bases and J 9 bases, with 6 bases left between them. CDR1 is ENHRY, CDR2 SYGVKD, per germline. This CDR3 comprises 12 residues.

V is TRBV9 and J is TRBJ2-4; 7 bases fit TRBD2. The V gene's germline CDR1 is SGDLS and CDR2 YYNGEE. The CDR3 sequence is 14 residues long. V shed 0 bases, J shed 6 bases, and the junction held 3 bases outside the gene matches. CDR3 in DNA: TGTGCCAGCAGCGTAGGGACGGGGGGAAACATTCAGTACTTC. It is translated as CASSVGTGGNIQYF.

This clone was observed a few times. This rearrangement joins TRBV6-1 to TRBJ1-5, with 8 bases matching TRBD1. This CDR3 spans 16 amino acids. Germline CDR1 and CDR2: MNHNS and SASEGT. The ends lost 4 bases at V and 2 bases at J; junction bases unmatched: 7. CDR3 sequence (DNA): TGTGCCAGCAGTGTACAGACAGGGGCCGGCAATCAGCCCCAGCATTTT. It encodes CASSVQTGAGNQPQHF.

This rearrangement joins TRBV6-1 to TRBJ2-3, with D perhaps TRBD2 (7 bases). Per the germline V gene, CDR1 is MNHNS and CDR2 is SASEGT. The CDR3 runs to 14 residues. V lost 3 bases, J lost 3 bases, and 10 bases lay in between. For the CDR3, the DNA is TGTGCCAGCAGTGAGGGGAGGGGGACAGATACGCAGTATTTT. It encodes CASSEGRGTDTQYF.

V and J are TRBV18 and TRBJ2-1; 13 bases fit TRBD2. V was pared by 6 bases and J by 5 bases, with 4 bases of the junction left unmatched. The CDR3 consists of 15 residues. Germline CDR1 KGHSH, CDR2 LQKENI. The CDR3 nucleotides read TGTGCCAGCTCTAGACTAGCGGGAGGCGACAATGAGCAGTTCTTC. It codes for CASSRLAGGDNEQFF.

The chain recombines TRBV14 with TRBJ2-5, with D unclear. This CDR3 region has 12 residues. V lost 0 bases and J lost 5, with 4 bases in between. The germline V gene encodes CDR1 SGHDN and CDR2 FVKESK. For the CDR3, the DNA is TGTGCCAGCAGCCAAGAGAGGGAGACCCAGTACTTC. Amino acids: CASSQERETQYF.

The chain combines TRBV7-2 with TRBJ2-3; 12 bases align to TRBD2. Germline CDR1 and CDR2: SGHTA and FQGNSA. V was pared by 6 bases and J by 5 bases, with 15 bases of the junction left unmatched. The CDR3 totals 18 residues. CDR3 in DNA: TGTGCCAGCAGGAGATTCGGGGCTAGCGGGAGGGCCCTAGATACGCAGTATTTT. Translating it yields CASRRFGASGRALDTQYF.

V gene TRBV5-6 combines with J gene TRBJ1-2; TRBD1 agrees at 9 bases. The CDR3 loop spans 16 amino acids. Germline V gives CDR1 SGHDT, CDR2 YYEEEE. With V trimmed by 3 bases and J by 5 bases, 11 bases remained unmatched. The CDR3 is CASSSFRDRDVYGYTF. DNA of the CDR3: TGTGCCAGCAGCTCATTCCGGGACAGGGACGTTTATGGCTACACCTTC.

This rearrangement joins TRBV29-1 to TRBJ2-1, with 9 bases matching TRBD1. CDR3 length: 14 residues. Germline values: CDR1 SQVTM, CDR2 ANQGSEA. V was pared by 4 bases and J by 7 bases, with 8 bases of the junction left unmatched. The CDR3 DNA reads as TGCAGCGTTGGGTACAGGGGGCGAAGGAATGAGCAGTTCTTC. Translated, it gives CSVGYRGRRNEQFF.

The CDR3 is CASSHSGSGNEQFF. CDR3 in DNA: TGTGCCAGCAGCCACAGCGGGAGTGGTAATGAGCAGTTCTTC. This chain connects TRBV7-9 to TRBJ2-1; 8 bases map to TRBD2. The CDR3 is made up of 14 amino acids. Trimming took 5 bases from V and 7 from J; bases not matched to a gene: 7. Germline V gene lookup returns CDR1 SEHNR and CDR2 FQNEAQ (reference sequence). The full variable domain, in which reference TRBV7-9 and TRBJ2-1 provide the parts outside the CDR3, is DTGVSQNPRHKITKRGQNVTFRCDPISEHNRLYWYRQTLGQGPEFLTYFQNEAQLEKSRLLSDRFSAERPKGSFSTLEIQRTEQGDSAMYLCASSHSGSGNEQFFGPGTRLTVL.